Given below is one T cell receptor beta chain in context. The identical CDR3 is also encoded by other nucleotide sequences in the sample. In the authors' methods: The authors estimated nucleated cell counts from reference gene primer amplification. The protocol was immunoSEQ multiplex PCR, while the TCRdb copy is restricted to in-frame clones and leaves out a portion. V and J calls and clone size are copied from that table; D and trimming were computed from the DNA. The table shows roughly 100,000 clones, with around 81% occurring only once. With 0 bases removed from V and 5 bases from J, the gap between germline ends came to 8 bases. CDR3 length equals 13 residues. The germline V gene encodes CDR1 SGHRS and CDR2 YFSETQ. This specimen comes from a study of blood T cell repertoires in COVID-19. Whole-study context: The samples span acute and convalescent COVID-19 from the United States, Italy and Spain.

The rearrangement links TRBV5-1 to TRBJ1-1; D call uncertain. The sequencing sample was made of peripheral blood. The receptor's source is a man aged 60 to 69 with acute or convalescent COVID-19. The CDR3 DNA is TGCGCCAGCAGCTTGGGAGGGCGGACTGAAGCTTTCTTT. This translates into CASSLGGRTEAFF.